Listed here is a single TCR beta chain. Its antigen is still unknown. This sample was included in a study of cytomegalovirus exposure and HLA in healthy donors. V lost 7 bases, J lost 1 base, and 16 bases lay in between. Germline CDR1 is MNHNS and CDR2 is SASEGT. This CDR3 comprises 15 residues. Researchers ran the PCR with 60 Vbeta and 13 Jbeta primers. Sequencing was performed with immunoSEQ multiplex PCR; in TCRdb, only in-frame clones are kept and a portion is missing. The sample holds some 190,000 clones, roughly 77% seen once. General study findings and limits: TCR beta V- and J-gene trimming was later associated with a missense DCLRE1C variant. A list of roughly 180 TCR beta chains associated with cytomegalovirus was given.

The chain has TRBV6-1 and TRBJ1-2; TRBD1 might be the D (6 bases). Specimen: PBMCs. This clonotype was obtained from a man aged 40-49 years in good health and CMV-seropositive. CDR3 nucleotides: TGTGCCAGCACTCTGGACAGAACAGTTAACTATGGCTACACCTTC. Translation: CASTLDRTVNYGYTF.